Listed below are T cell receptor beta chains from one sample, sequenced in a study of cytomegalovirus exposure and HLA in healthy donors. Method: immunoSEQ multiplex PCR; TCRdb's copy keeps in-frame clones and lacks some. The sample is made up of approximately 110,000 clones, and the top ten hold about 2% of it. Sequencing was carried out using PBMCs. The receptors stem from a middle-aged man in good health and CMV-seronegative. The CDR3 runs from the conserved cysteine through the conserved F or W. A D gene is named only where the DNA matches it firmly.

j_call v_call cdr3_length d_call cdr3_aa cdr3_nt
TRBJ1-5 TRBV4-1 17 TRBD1 CASSRHPGGGGNQPQHF TGCGCCAGCAGCCGACACCCAGGGGGCGGGGGCAATCAGCCCCAGCATTTT
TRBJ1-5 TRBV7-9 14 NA CASSLAADHQPQHF TGTGCCAGCAGCTTAGCGGCAGATCATCAGCCCCAGCATTTT
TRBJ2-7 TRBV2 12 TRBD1 CASSDRAYEQYF TGTGCCAGCAGCGACAGGGCCTACGAGCAGTACTTC
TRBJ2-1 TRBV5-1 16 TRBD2 CASSPAGVVSYNEQFF TGCGCCAGCAGCCCCGCGGGAGTGGTCTCCTACAATGAGCAGTTCTTC
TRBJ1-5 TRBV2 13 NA CASSTTVGAPQHF TGTGCCAGCAGCACGACTGTTGGCGCGCCCCAGCATTTT
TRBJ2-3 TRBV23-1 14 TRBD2 CASMVSGTTDTQYF TGCGCCAGCATGGTTAGCGGGACCACAGATACGCAGTATTTT
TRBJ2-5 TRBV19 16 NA CASSGGGQRYQETQYF TGTGCCAGTAGTGGTGGAGGGCAGCGTTACCAAGAGACCCAGTACTTC
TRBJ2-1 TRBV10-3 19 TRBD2 CAISDRGPGLAGVYNEQFF TGTGCCATCAGTGATCGGGGGCCTGGACTAGCGGGAGTATACAATGAGCAGTTCTTC
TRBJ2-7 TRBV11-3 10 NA CASAGREQYF TGTGCCAGCGCGGGGCGCGAGCAGTACTTC
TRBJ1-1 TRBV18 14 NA CASSPQGARTEAFF TGTGCCAGCTCACCACAAGGGGCTAGAACTGAAGCTTTCTTT